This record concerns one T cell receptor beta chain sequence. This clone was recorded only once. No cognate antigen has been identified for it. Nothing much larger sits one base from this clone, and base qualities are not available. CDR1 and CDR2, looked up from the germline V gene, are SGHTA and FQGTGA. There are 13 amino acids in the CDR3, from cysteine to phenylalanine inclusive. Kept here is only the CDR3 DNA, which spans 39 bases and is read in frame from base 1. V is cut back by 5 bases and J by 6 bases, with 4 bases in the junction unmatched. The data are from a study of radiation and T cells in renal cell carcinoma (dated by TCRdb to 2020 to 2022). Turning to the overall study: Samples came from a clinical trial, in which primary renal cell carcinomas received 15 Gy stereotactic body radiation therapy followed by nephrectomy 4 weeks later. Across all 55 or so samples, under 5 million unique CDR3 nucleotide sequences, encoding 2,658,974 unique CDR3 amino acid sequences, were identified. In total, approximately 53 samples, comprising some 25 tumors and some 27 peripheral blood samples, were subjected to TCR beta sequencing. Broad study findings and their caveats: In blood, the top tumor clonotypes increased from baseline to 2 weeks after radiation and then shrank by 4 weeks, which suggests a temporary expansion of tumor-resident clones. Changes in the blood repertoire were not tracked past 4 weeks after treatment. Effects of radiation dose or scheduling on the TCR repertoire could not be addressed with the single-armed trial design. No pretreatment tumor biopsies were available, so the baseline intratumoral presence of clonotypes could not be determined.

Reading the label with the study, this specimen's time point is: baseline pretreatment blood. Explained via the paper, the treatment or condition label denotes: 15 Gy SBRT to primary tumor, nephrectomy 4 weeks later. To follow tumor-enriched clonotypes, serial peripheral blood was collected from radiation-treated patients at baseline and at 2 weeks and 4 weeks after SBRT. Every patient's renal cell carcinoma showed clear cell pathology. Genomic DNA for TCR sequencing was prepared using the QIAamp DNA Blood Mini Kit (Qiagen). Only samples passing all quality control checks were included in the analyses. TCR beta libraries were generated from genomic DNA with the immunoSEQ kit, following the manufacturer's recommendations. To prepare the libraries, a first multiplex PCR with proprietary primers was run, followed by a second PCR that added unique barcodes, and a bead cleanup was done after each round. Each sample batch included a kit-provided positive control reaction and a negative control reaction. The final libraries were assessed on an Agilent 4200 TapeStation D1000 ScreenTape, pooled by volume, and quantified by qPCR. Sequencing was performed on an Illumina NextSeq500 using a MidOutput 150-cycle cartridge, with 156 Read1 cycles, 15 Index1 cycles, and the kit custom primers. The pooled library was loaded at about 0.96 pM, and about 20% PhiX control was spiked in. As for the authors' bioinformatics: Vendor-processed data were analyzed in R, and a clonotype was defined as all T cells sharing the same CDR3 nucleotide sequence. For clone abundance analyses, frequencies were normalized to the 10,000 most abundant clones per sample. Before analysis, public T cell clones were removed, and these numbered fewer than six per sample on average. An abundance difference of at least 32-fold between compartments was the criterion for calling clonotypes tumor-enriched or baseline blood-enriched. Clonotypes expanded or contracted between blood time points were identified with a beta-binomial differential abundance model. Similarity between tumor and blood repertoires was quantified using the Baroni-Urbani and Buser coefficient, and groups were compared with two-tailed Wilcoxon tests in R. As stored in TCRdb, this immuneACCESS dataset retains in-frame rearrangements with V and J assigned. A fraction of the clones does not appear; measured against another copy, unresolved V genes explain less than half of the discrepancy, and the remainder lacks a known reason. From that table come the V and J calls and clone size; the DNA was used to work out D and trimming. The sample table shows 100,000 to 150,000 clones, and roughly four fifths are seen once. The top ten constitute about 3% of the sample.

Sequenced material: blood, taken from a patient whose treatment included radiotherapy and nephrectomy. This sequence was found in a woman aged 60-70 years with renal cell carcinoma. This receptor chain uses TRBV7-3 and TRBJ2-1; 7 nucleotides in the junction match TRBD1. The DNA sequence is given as TGTGCCAGCAGCCCCGGGACAGCCAATGAGCAGTTCTTC. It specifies CASSPGTANEQFF. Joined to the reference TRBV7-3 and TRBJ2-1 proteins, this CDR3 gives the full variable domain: GAGVSQTPSNKVTEKGKYVELRCDPISGHTALYWYRQSLGQGPEFLIYFQGTGAADDSGLPNDRFFAVRPEGSVSTLKIQRTERGDSAVYLCASSPGTANEQFFGPGTRLTVL.